A single sample gave rise to the 4 T cell receptor beta chains below, sequenced in a study of blood T cell repertoires in COVID-19. Only in-frame clones appear in the TCRdb table, and some are missing; sequencing was by immunoSEQ multiplex PCR. The data contain roughly 250,000 clones, 85% to 90% of them seen just once; the ten biggest clones take up roughly 3.6%. Specimen: peripheral blood. These receptors were collected from a woman aged 40-49 years with acute or convalescent COVID-19.

The chain combines TRBV15 with TRBJ2-7, with D perhaps TRBD1 (6 bases). V lost 0 bases, J lost 4 bases, and 13 bases lay in between. This CDR3 comprises 15 residues. Germline CDR1 reads LNHNV; CDR2 reads YYDKDF (reference sequence). The CDR3 nucleotides are TGTGCCACCAGCAGAGATCCCGCCAGGGGATACGAGCAGTACGTC. Translated, it gives CATSRDPARGYEQYV.

The V gene is TRBV4-1, the J gene TRBJ1-2, with D perhaps matching TRBD1 (6 bases). This CDR3 is built from 15 residues. V lost 4 bases and J 6 bases, leaving 18 bases between the germline ends. Per the germline V gene, CDR1 is MGHRA and CDR2 is YSYEKL. The CDR3 loop is CASSPTRWAGDGYTF. CDR3 bases: TGCGCCAGCAGCCCTACTCGGTGGGCAGGGGATGGCTACACCTTC.

The V and J genes are TRBV10-3 and TRBJ2-3, with 7 bases fitting TRBD2. With V trimmed by 8 bases and J by 6 bases, 5 bases remained unmatched. In germline, CDR1 is ENHRY, CDR2 SYGVKD. The CDR3 loop spans 12 amino acids. CDR3 coding DNA: TGTGCCATCGCGGGGGATGGGGATACGCAGTATTTT. It translates to CAIAGDGDTQYF.

J is TRBJ2-5 and V is TRBV9; 11 nucleotides agree with TRBD2. There are 16 residues in the CDR3. Germline V gives CDR1 SGDLS, CDR2 YYNGEE. With 4 bases clipped from V and 2 bases from J, the junction kept 7 bases outside the gene matches. The CDR3 region is CASSLTIAGGQETQYF. Written as DNA, the CDR3 is TGTGCCAGCAGCTTAACAATAGCGGGGGGGCAAGAGACCCAGTACTTC.